This entry lists 23 T cell receptor beta chains sequenced from one sample in a study of T cell repertoires in cytomegalovirus infection. These receptors' antigens are unknown. MiXCR was run by TCRdb on the reads, yielding one entry per CDR3 protein. The sample contains roughly 500,000 distinct CDR3 sequences, 30% to 40% of which appear only once. Sequenced material: cultured PBMCs, taken from culture after CMV antigen stimulation. These receptors were collected from a human donor in good health (CMV status not recorded). Some clones in this sample may be carry-over from other donors' samples.

This sequence joins TRBV6-2 or TRBV6-3 and TRBJ1-5; D not resolved. Germline CDR1 reads MNHEY; CDR2 reads SVGEGT. CDR3 length: 17 residues. V was clipped by 2 bases and J by 0 bases, with 14 bases between them. CDR3 sequence (DNA): TGTGCCAGCAGTTACGTCAGCCTGAAGGTTAGCAATCAGCCCCAGCATTTT. Its protein product is CASSYVSLKVSNQPQHF.

The sample holds many counts of this clonotype. The rearrangement links TRBV7-3 to TRBJ2-1; D remains unclear. V lost 1 base and J 5 bases, leaving 12 bases between the germline ends. The CDR3 contains 15 residues. Per the germline V gene, CDR1 is SGHTA and CDR2 is FQGTGA. The DNA of the CDR3 is TGTGCCAGCAGCTTAAACGGAAGGATAAACAATGAGCAGTTCTTC. Its translation is CASSLNGRINNEQFF.

To note about this clonotype: A much more abundant neighbour one base away suggests this may be a read error. This sequence joins TRBV27 and TRBJ1-5; D is uncertain. The CDR3 contains 12 residues. Germline CDR1 reads MNHEY; CDR2 reads SMNVEV (reference sequence). The CDR3: CASSFGNQPPHF. The CDR3 DNA sequence: TGTGCCAGCAGTTTCGGCAATCAGCCCCCGCATTTT.

The gene calls are TRBV10-3 and TRBJ2-1; 7 bases are shared with TRBD2. V trimming: 4 bases; J trimming: 4 bases; junction bases outside the gene matches: 13. The CDR3 totals 17 residues. Germline V gene lookup returns CDR1 ENHRY and CDR2 SYGVKD. DNA of the CDR3: TGTGCCATCAGTGGGGGGAGCGGGATCCCCCTTTACAATGAGCAGTTCTTC. Protein: CAISGGSGIPLYNEQFF.

This clonotype was counted only a few times. An end of the junction differs from the germline gene, which may be a read error. This chain joins TRBV7-8 and TRBJ1-3; possible D gene TRBD1, 6 bases. Per the germline V gene, CDR1 is SGHVS and CDR2 is FQNEAQ. This CDR3 is built from 18 residues. In DNA, the CDR3 is TGTGCCAGCACCTTATATGGGGGGCGCCTCGGCTCTGGAAACACCATATATTTT. This codes for CASTLYGGRLGSGNTIYF.

This sequence joins TRBV28 and TRBJ1-5; D perhaps matches TRBD1 (5 bases). The V end lost 8 bases, the J end lost 0 bases, and 17 bases lay between the germline ends. Germline CDR1 reads MDHEN; CDR2 reads SYDVKM. The CDR3 has 16 residues. The CDR3 here is CASRRLQDYSNQPQHF. CDR3 sequence (DNA): TGTGCCAGCCGACGATTACAGGATTATAGCAATCAGCCCCAGCATTTT.

The DNA for the CDR3 is TGTGCCAGCAGTTTAGGGCCCACTAGCGGGAGCTCGGATGAGCAGTTCTTC. Translating gives CASSLGPTSGSSDEQFF. V is TRBV12-3 or TRBV12-4 and J is TRBJ2-1; 11 bases map to TRBD2. The CDR3 is 17 amino acids. J gave up 8 bases and V 1 base, and 10 bases lay outside the gene matches.

This clonotype was seen a handful of times. CDR3 nucleotides: TGTGCCAGCAGTTCCCCGGGACAGCTATATGGCTACACCTTC. Protein sequence: CASSSPGQLYGYTF. This chain joins TRBV28 and TRBJ1-2; 7 positions agree with TRBD1. The CDR3 extends over 14 amino acids. V was clipped by 4 bases and J by 5 bases; unmatched bases: 7. Germline CDR1 and CDR2: MDHEN and SYDVKM.

This clonotype has more than one count but fewer than ten. The chain joins TRBV7-2 to TRBJ2-1; no firm D call. The germline V and J ends were trimmed by 5 bases and 5 bases, with 10 bases remaining between them. The CDR3 runs 13 residues. Germline V gene lookup returns CDR1 SGHTA and CDR2 FQGNSA. CDR3 protein: CASSLIMDNEQFF. The DNA for the CDR3 is TGTGCCAGCAGCCTGATAATGGACAATGAGCAGTTCTTC.

The genes are TRBV7-2 and TRBJ1-1; no reliable D call. Per the germline V gene, CDR1 is SGHTA and CDR2 is FQGNSA. The V end lost 4 bases, the J end lost 3 bases, and 6 bases lay between the germline ends. The CDR3 is 12 amino acids. CDR3 protein: CASSYLYTEAFF. CDR3 nucleotides: TGTGCCAGCAGCTATCTTTACACTGAAGCTTTCTTT.

This clonotype was observed a handful of times. J is TRBJ2-1 and V is TRBV5-4; no firm D call. V lost 4 bases to trimming and J lost 15 bases, with 17 bases between them. The CDR3 has 12 amino acids. CDR1 SGHNT and CDR2 YYREEE come from the germline V gene (reference sequence). This CDR3 is CASSQGFENPFF. The CDR3 coding sequence is TGTGCCAGCAGCCAAGGGTTCGAGAACCCGTTCTTC.

The chain carries TRBV5-4 and TRBJ1-6; no reliable D call. The ends were cut back, 4 bases at V and 0 bases at J, with 11 bases in the middle. The CDR3 runs to 16 residues. The germline gives CDR1 SGHNT, CDR2 YYREEE (reference sequence). The CDR3 here is CASSRKLSSYNSPLHF. CDR3 in DNA: TGTGCCAGCAGCCGGAAGCTGAGCTCCTATAATTCACCCCTCCACTTT.

This clonotype occurred once. V gene TRBV2 combines with J gene TRBJ1-4, with D possibly matching TRBD1 (5 bases). There are 15 residues in the CDR3. Trimming took off 7 bases at V and 7 bases at J, with 19 bases between the two ends. Germline lookup yields CDR1 SNHLY and CDR2 FYNNEI. The DNA for the CDR3 is TGTGCCAGCACCCCATCTCGGACCGGGGGTGAAAAACTGTTTTTT. The encoded protein is CASTPSRTGGEKLFF. Combining the CDR3 with reference TRBV2 and TRBJ1-4 gives the whole variable domain EPEVTQTPSHQVTQMGQEVILRCVPISNHLYFYWYRQILGQKVEFLVSFYNNEISEKSEIFDDQFSVERPDGSNFTLKIRSTKLEDSAMYFCASTPSRTGGEKLFFGSGTQLSVL.

This chain uses TRBV10-2 with TRBJ2-3, with a tentative D call TRBD2 (6 bases). There are 14 residues in the CDR3. Trimming stripped 8 bases from V and 5 bases from J, with 17 bases between. Germline V CDR1 and CDR2: WSHSY, SAAADI. CDR3 sequence (DNA): TGCGCCAGCGCCCGGAGGGCGGCAATAGATACGCAGTATTTT. Translated: CASARRAAIDTQYF.

This clonotype was counted at least ten times. V usage is TRBV7-2 and J usage is TRBJ2-5; the match to TRBD2 covers 14 bases. This CDR3 contains 18 residues. Germline values: CDR1 SGHTA, CDR2 FQGNSA. Losses at the gene ends were 4 bases for V and 5 bases for J; bases not matched to a gene: 12. The CDR3, as DNA: TGTGCCAGCAGCTCGACTAGCGGGAGGGCCGGAAATTCGGAGACCCAGTACTTC. As protein: CASSSTSGRAGNSETQYF.

This clonotype was counted a few times. The V and J genes are TRBV29-1 and TRBJ1-5; perhaps TRBD1 as D (5 bases). Germline assignment: CDR1 SQVTM and CDR2 ANQGSEA. V was cut by 0 bases and J by 6 bases, with 9 bases left in between. The CDR3 is made up of 13 amino acids. This chain's CDR3 is CSVEEGGGQPQHF. CDR3 DNA: TGCAGCGTTGAAGAGGGGGGGGGTCAGCCCCAGCATTTT.

This clonotype was seen a few times. The V gene is TRBV4-1, the J gene TRBJ1-2, with 7 bases lining up with TRBD1. The CDR3 is 15 amino acids. V dropped 2 bases and J dropped 8; count of bases not matched to a gene: 11. Germline V lookup: CDR1 MGHRA, CDR2 YSYEKL. This chain's CDR3 is CASSQFVQGPSGYTF. The DNA for the CDR3 is TGCGCCAGCAGCCAATTTGTACAGGGGCCAAGCGGCTACACCTTC.

The chain couples TRBV28 to TRBJ1-2; D is ambiguous. The CDR3 covers 14 residues. From germline, CDR1 is MDHEN and CDR2 SYDVKM. V dropped 6 bases and J dropped 1 base, with 12 bases sitting between them. CDR3 in DNA: TGTGCCAGCAGCTCTATGGACGGTAACTATGGCTACACCTTC. Protein sequence: CASSSMDGNYGYTF.

The table lists this clonotype with a few counts. The chain is built from TRBV10-3 and TRBJ1-2; unclear D gene. V was trimmed by 8 bases and J by 9 bases, leaving 22 bases between them. The germline V gene has CDR1 ENHRY and CDR2 SYGVKD. This CDR3 contains 14 residues. The CDR3 sequence is CAIAAPSGDRSYTF. CDR3 DNA: TGTGCCATCGCCGCCCCCAGTGGTGACCGAAGCTACACCTTC.

This chain connects TRBV7-8 to TRBJ2-4; TRBD1 is a possible D gene (5 bases). CDR1 is SGHVS, CDR2 FQNEAQ, per germline. This CDR3 comprises 18 residues. The ends were cut back, 1 base at V and 1 base at J, with 17 bases in the middle. Written as DNA, the CDR3 is TGTGCCAGCAGCTTAGGGACATATCCGGTTCTGGCCAAAAACATTCAGTACTTC. This gives the protein CASSLGTYPVLAKNIQYF.

The chain has TRBV28 and TRBJ2-4, with 8 nucleotides matching TRBD2. CDR3 length equals 15 residues. The V and J ends lost 2 bases and 2 bases, in that order; junction bases with no gene match: 2. Germline V gene data show CDR1 as MDHEN and CDR2 as SYDVKM. CDR3 sequence (DNA): TGTGCCAGCAGTTTACTTAGCGGGACCAAAAACATTCAGTACTTC. It yields the protein CASSLLSGTKNIQYF. Full variable domain (rest looked up from reference TRBV28 and TRBJ2-4): DVKVTQSSRYLVKRTGEKVFLECVQDMDHENMFWYRQDPGLGLRLIYFSYDVKMKEKGDIPEGYSVSREKKERFSLILESASTNQTSMYLCASSLLSGTKNIQYFGAGTRLSVL.

This clonotype was counted once. The chain is built from TRBV15 and TRBJ2-2; D is ambiguous. Trimming cost V 0 bases and J 5 bases, with 7 bases left between them. The germline V gene has CDR1 LNHNV and CDR2 YYDKDF (reference sequence). The CDR3 consists of 14 residues. For the CDR3, the DNA is TGTGCCACCAGCAGAGATCTGGGAACCGGGGAGCTGTTTTTT. This codes for CATSRDLGTGELFF.

This clonotype was counted only a few times. This chain uses TRBV7-2 with TRBJ1-1; D gene unclear. Germline CDR1 SGHTA, CDR2 FQGNSA. The CDR3 is 17 amino acids. With 5 bases removed from V and 5 bases from J, the gap between germline ends came to 24 bases. CDR3 coding DNA: TGTGCCAGCAGCCCACCGGGGTCCGGGCGAGGAGAGACTGAAGCTTTCTTT. It encodes CASSPPGSGRGETEAFF.